The following is a TCR beta chain sequence with its context. It has no known antigen specificity. There are no base qualities to consult, and no much larger clone falls within one base. These data are taken from a study of T cell responses to AZD1222 COVID-19 vaccine (dated by TCRdb to the early 2020s). Background for the entire study: AZD1222 recipients given second doses at about 4 weeks or at about 12 weeks were pooled, since spike-specific TCR depth and breadth were not found to differ between the two schedules. A total of approximately 240 trial participants underwent TCR sequencing, of whom about 210 had received two doses of AZD1222 and about 25 had received two doses of the MenACWY control vaccine. Trial participants were enrolled by age into 18-55, 56-69 and 70-plus year subgroups, with about 150, 28 and 57 TCR-sequenced participants respectively. Study-level results and caveats: Reportedly, close to half of the unique spike-specific TCRs recognized epitopes lying outside the regions that are mutated in the B.1.351 and B.1.1.7 variants. Conclusions about previously exposed vaccinees are limited, since just five or six AZD1222 recipients were seropositive for SARS-CoV-2 at baseline. In the small 56-69-year group, the increase in depth fell short of significance, most likely because of low power. Vaccine-associated CD4 TCRs spanned the whole spike protein, with dominant responses in regions 160-218 and 743-854. Participants were mostly white British, with more females than males. The authors suggested clonal diversity may have been underestimated. Because no samples from the day 14 peak response were available, repertoires could be characterized only after the peak T cell response. A significant rise in spike-specific TCR breadth and depth was observed after two AZD1222 doses relative to day 0 and relative to MenACWY recipients.

The CDR3 regions of human TCRbeta chains were analyzed by immunosequencing. As for the authors' bioinformatics: TCRs in the repertoires were matched against a reference library of SARS-CoV-2-specific TCRs that had been generated with the MIRA antigen-specificity platform. Breadth meant the fraction of unique TCRs that were SARS-CoV-2-associated, whereas depth meant the fraction of total T cells that were SARS-CoV-2-associated. Each spike-specific TCR was assigned to its reactive spike region and to a CD4 or CD8 class using the MIRA data. Log10-transformed breadth and depth values were compared by one-way ANOVA with Sidak's multiple comparisons tests. TCRdb provides this immuneACCESS table in a form limited to in-frame rearrangements. Some clones are lacking; in checked studies, under half of them reflect an unresolved V gene, and why the rest are absent is not known. That table gives V, J and clone size, and the DNA gave D and trimming. The sample includes roughly 66,000 clones, with 84% observed a single time. The ten largest make up under 7.5% of the sample.

The meaning of the sample's time point label: baseline before first vaccination. Vaccinee samples came from UK trials COV001 and COV002, including a single-blind randomized controlled phase 2/3 trial of AZD1222 (ChAdOx1 nCoV-19) in healthy adults. For TCRbeta chain sequencing, PBMC samples from trial participants were taken at day 0 and at day 28 after the second dose. The CDR3, cysteine through phenylalanine, is 15 amino acids long. Only the CDR3 DNA is retained, 45 bases long and in frame from the first base. CDR1 and CDR2, looked up from the germline V gene (reference sequence), are SGHNT and YYREEE. Germline trimming: 2 bases from V, 1 base from J; junction bases outside gene matches: 3.

The rearranged segments are TRBV5-4 and TRBJ1-2; TRBD1 matches 9 bases in the middle. The specimen was peripheral blood, collected on day 0 of AZD1222 vaccination. The clonotype comes from an adult in good health. The DNA sequence is TGTGCCAGCAGCTTCCGGGACAGGGTTAACTATGGCTACACCTTC. The encoded protein is CASSFRDRVNYGYTF.